The 25 T cell receptor beta chains reported below all come from one sample, sequenced in a study of blood T cells in healthy people across ages. PCR was performed a second time for roughly 6 to 12 cycles using a sample-barcoded 5' primer and a J-beta primer mix. TCRdb re-called the 5' RACE reads with MiXCR, one entry per CDR3 protein. The sample has about 970,000 distinct CDR3 sequences, roughly 47% seen once. Material: blood. Receptors were obtained from a woman aged 60 to 75 in good health.

This clonotype was counted between two and nine times. The CDR3 sequence: CASRTSGSTGELFF. CDR3 bases: TGTGCCAGCAGAACTAGCGGGAGTACCGGGGAGCTGTTTTTT. The chain employs TRBV12-3 or TRBV12-4 and TRBJ2-2; TRBD2 aligns across 11 bases. With V trimmed by 6 bases and J by 5 bases, 2 bases remained unmatched. The CDR3 consists of 14 residues.

This clonotype was detected many times. V and J are TRBV6-2 or TRBV6-3 and TRBJ2-7; perhaps TRBD2 as D (6 bases). V was trimmed by 7 bases and J by 3 bases, leaving 16 bases between them. Germline assignment: CDR1 MNHEY and CDR2 SVGEGT. The CDR3 totals 14 residues. The CDR3 DNA is TGTGCCAGCACCCGAGTGGCGGGACTCTACGAGCAGTACTTC. As protein: CASTRVAGLYEQYF.

To note about this clonotype: A much more abundant neighbour one base away suggests this may be a read error. The chain recombines TRBV10-3 with TRBJ2-5; 8 bases align to TRBD1. This CDR3 is 15 amino acids long. Trimming at V came to 4 bases and at J to 11 bases, leaving 15 bases not matched to a gene. Germline V gene lookup returns CDR1 ENHRY and CDR2 SYGVKD. In DNA, the CDR3 is TGTGCCATCAGTGTCGTTCGAACAGGGGGGAATGAGCAGTACTTC. The encoded protein is CAISVVRTGGNEQYF.

The V call is TRBV29-1, the J call TRBJ2-5; no firm D call. Gene TRBJ2-1 matches the end of the DNA better, so the J call may be wrong. This CDR3 has 13 amino acids. Germline assignment: CDR1 SQVTM and CDR2 ANQGSEA. CDR3 nucleotides: TGCAGCGTTGTGGGTTTGTACCAAGAGACCCAGTTCTTC. As protein: CSVVGLYQETQFF.

This sequence joins TRBV28 and TRBJ2-3, with TRBD1 matching 7 bases. This CDR3 is 15 amino acids long. Unmatched junction bases numbered 5, after V lost 3 bases and J lost 2 bases. CDR1 and CDR2 (germline): MDHEN, SYDVKM. For the CDR3, the DNA is TGTGCCAGCAGTTTTAGGACAGGTCACACAGATACGCAGTATTTT. Its translation is CASSFRTGHTDTQYF.

As regards this clonotype: One base away lies a much larger clone, so this may be a sequencing read error. V is TRBV4-1 and J is TRBJ2-3, with TRBD2 matching 12 bases. The length of the CDR3 is 17 residues. The germline gives CDR1 MGHRA, CDR2 YSYEKL. V lost 0 bases, J lost 8 bases, and 9 bases stayed unmatched. CDR3 nucleotides: TGCGCCAGCAGCCAAGATTCGACTAGCGGGGGTGTAAGTACGCAGTATTTT. Residues: CASSQDSTSGGVSTQYF.

J is TRBJ2-7 and V is TRBV7-9, with TRBD2 as a possible D gene (5 bases). Between the trimmed V and J ends, which lost 5 bases and 5 bases, there was a span of 16 bases. In germline, CDR1 is SEHNR, CDR2 FQNEAQ (reference sequence). The CDR3 has 14 residues. CDR3: CASSRLGSGNEQYF. In nucleotides, the CDR3 is TGTGCCAGCAGCCGATTAGGTTCGGGAAACGAGCAGTACTTC.

This clonotype was recorded a few times. This sequence joins TRBV12-3 or TRBV12-4 and TRBJ2-1, with 10 positions matching TRBD2. V gave up 4 bases and J gave up 7 bases; unmatched junction bases: 19. The CDR3 has 19 residues. CDR3 protein: CASSSPKAQLAGPGNEQFF. In nucleotides, the CDR3 is TGTGCCAGCAGTTCCCCAAAAGCCCAACTAGCGGGACCAGGGAATGAGCAGTTCTTC.

J is TRBJ2-3 and V is TRBV6-2 or TRBV6-3; D might be TRBD1 (5 bases). The V and J ends lost 2 bases and 0 bases respectively, with 12 bases between them. CDR1 is MNHEY, CDR2 SVGEGT, per germline. This CDR3 has 16 amino acids. CDR3 protein: CASSYQGHSSTDTQYF. The CDR3, as DNA: TGTGCCAGCAGTTACCAGGGCCACTCTAGCACAGATACGCAGTATTTT.

The chain uses TRBV7-9 and TRBJ2-4; 12 nucleotides line up with TRBD2. The CDR3 sequence is 14 residues long. Germline lookup yields CDR1 SEHNR and CDR2 FQNEAQ (reference sequence). The V gene end was trimmed by 5 bases and the J gene end by 6 bases; junction bases not matched to a gene: 2. The CDR3 nucleotides read TGTGCCAGCAGCGCGGGACTAGCGGGAAACATTCAGTACTTC. This sequence encodes CASSAGLAGNIQYF.

This chain connects TRBV6-5 to TRBJ2-3, with D uncertain. The CDR3 sequence is 12 residues long. The germline gives CDR1 MNHEY, CDR2 SVGAGI. Trimming left V 6 bases short and J 5 bases short, with 9 bases between. CDR3 residues: CASRPDKDTQYF. DNA for the CDR3: TGTGCCAGCAGGCCCGACAAAGATACGCAGTATTTT.

The sample holds one count of this clonotype. V gene TRBV12-3 or TRBV12-4 combines with J gene TRBJ1-5; TRBD1 matches 9 bases. Losses at the gene ends were 5 bases for V and 1 base for J; bases not matched to a gene: 6. The CDR3 runs 16 residues. The DNA for the CDR3 is TGTGCCAGCAGTAAGGGGACAGGGATGAGCAATCAGCCCCAGCATTTT. Amino acid sequence: CASSKGTGMSNQPQHF.

The DNA for the CDR3 is TGTGCCAGCTCCCCCAGCGGGGGGGGCCTCACAGATACGCAGTATTTT. It yields the protein CASSPSGGGLTDTQYF. The genes are TRBV28 and TRBJ2-3; the match to TRBD2 covers 10 bases. CDR3 length: 16 residues. CDR1 MDHEN and CDR2 SYDVKM come from the germline V gene. J was trimmed by 2 bases and V by 8 bases; bases with no gene match: 10.

V gene TRBV20-1 combines with J gene TRBJ2-5; 12 bases align to TRBD2. The last part of the DNA fits TRBJ2-7 better; the J call may be wrong. This CDR3 has 14 residues. CDR1 and CDR2 from the germline V gene are DFQATT and SNEGSKA (reference sequence). The CDR3 nucleotides are TGCAGTGCTCCCGGGACTAGCGGGCTCAACGAGCAGTACTTC. It encodes CSAPGTSGLNEQYF.

The chain carries TRBV27 and TRBJ2-7; TRBD2 aligns across 15 bases. The CDR3 covers 16 residues. CDR1 MNHEY and CDR2 SMNVEV come from the germline V gene (reference sequence). V shed 6 bases, J shed 3 bases, and the junction held 6 bases outside the gene matches. CDR3 nucleotide sequence: TGTGCCAGCAGATGGACTAGCGGGAGGGGGCTCTACGAGCAGTACTTC. Its protein product is CASRWTSGRGLYEQYF.

The chain is built from TRBV2 and TRBJ2-5; D is perhaps TRBD2 (6 bases). This CDR3 has 14 residues. The V gene lost 8 bases and the J gene lost 11 bases, with 24 bases spanning the gap. Per germline, CDR1 SNHLY and CDR2 FYNNEI. The DNA of the CDR3 is TGTGCCAGCTTAGGGGTTTCGGCGGGGAATGAGCAGTACTTC. This sequence encodes CASLGVSAGNEQYF.

This CDR3 is CASSIGTREETQYF. CDR3 in DNA: TGTGCCAGCAGTATAGGGACTAGAGAAGAGACCCAGTACTTC. V is TRBV6-6 and J is TRBJ2-5, with 8 positions matching TRBD2. The CDR3 covers 14 residues. CDR1 and CDR2 (germline): MNHNY, SVGAGI (reference sequence). V lost 5 bases, J lost 3 bases, and 5 bases stayed unmatched.

This clonotype has more than one count but fewer than ten. The genes are TRBV5-1 and TRBJ2-7; D is perhaps TRBD1 (5 bases). This CDR3 contains 14 residues. The germline V gene encodes CDR1 SGHRS and CDR2 YFSETQ. V dropped 4 bases and J dropped 2 bases, with 13 bases sitting between them. CDR3 region: CASSRWTNAYEQYF. CDR3 in DNA: TGCGCCAGCAGCAGATGGACAAATGCCTACGAGCAGTACTTC.

The chain has TRBV12-3 or TRBV12-4 and TRBJ2-1; D possibly corresponds to TRBD1 (6 bases). The CDR3 runs to 17 residues. V dropped 3 bases and J dropped 4 bases, with 19 bases sitting between them. CDR3 sequence (DNA): TGTGCCAGCAGTTTCACACCGACAGGAGGCAGTTACAATGAGCAGTTCTTC. It codes for CASSFTPTGGSYNEQFF.

In DNA, the CDR3 is TGCGCCAGCAGCTTGAATTCGGTGGGGCAGTACTTC. Translation gives CASSLNSVGQYF. The genes are TRBV5-1 and TRBJ2-5; no firm D call. The CDR3 has 12 residues. V lost 1 base to trimming and J lost 11 bases, with 12 bases between them. Germline-derived CDR1 and CDR2 are SGHRS and YFSETQ.

This clonotype came up once. The V call is TRBV5-5, the J call TRBJ1-5; D unresolved. CDR3 size: 13 residues. The V and J ends lost 4 bases and 4 bases respectively, with 9 bases between them. CDR1 and CDR2 (germline): SGHKS, YYEKEE (reference sequence). As DNA, the CDR3 is TGTGCCAGCAGCGCCGCGGAGAATCAGCCCCAGCATTTT. Protein product: CASSAAENQPQHF.

This clonotype was picked up a small number of times. The rearrangement uses TRBV9 and TRBJ2-3; a weak D match, TRBD1 (6 bases). V lost 0 bases to trimming and J lost 0 bases, with 8 bases between them. This CDR3 has 15 amino acids. CDR1 and CDR2 from the germline V gene are SGDLS and YYNGEE. The CDR3, as DNA: TGTGCCAGCAGCGTAGAGACAGGCAGCACAGATACGCAGTATTTT. It translates to CASSVETGSTDTQYF.

The chain couples TRBV10-3 to TRBJ2-5; D could derive from TRBD1 or TRBD2 (5 bases each). Trimming took 5 bases from V and 3 from J, leaving 16 bases between them. Germline-derived CDR1 and CDR2 are ENHRY and SYGVKD. The CDR3 length is 15 residues. The CDR3 DNA reads as TGTGCCATCAGTTCCAGGACAAGAGGGGAAGAGACCCAGTACTTC. This encodes CAISSRTRGEETQYF.

The V gene is TRBV25-1, the J gene TRBJ2-5; 12 bases map to TRBD2. The CDR3 runs 15 residues. Trimming removed 4 bases from V and 5 bases from J; junction bases left unmatched: 5. CDR1 MGHDK and CDR2 SYGVNS come from the germline V gene. DNA of the CDR3: TGTGCCAGCAGTGGACTAGCGGGAGATGCGGAGACCCAGTACTTC. Protein product: CASSGLAGDAETQYF.

Only a few counts were recorded for this clonotype. The chain has TRBV28 and TRBJ1-5; D not resolved. Between the trimmed V and J ends, which lost 1 base and 9 bases, there was a span of 16 bases. Germline V CDR1 and CDR2: MDHEN, SYDVKM. The CDR3 runs 15 residues. The CDR3 region is CASSLSLGPGGPQHF. Here the CDR3 DNA reads TGTGCCAGCAGTTTATCTCTCGGTCCCGGCGGGCCCCAGCATTTT.